The clone carrying this T cell receptor beta chain was observed a single time. The data are from a study of OX40 agonist ivuxolimab in advanced cancers. Some clones are missing from TCRdb's copy, which holds only in-frame ones; the method was immunoSEQ multiplex PCR. This sample carries some 68,000 clones, approximately 87% of them seen once, and the ten largest clones take 4% to 5%. Germline V gene data show CDR1 as MNHNS and CDR2 as SASEGT. This CDR3 contains 12 residues. The V segment lost 8 bases and the J segment 6 bases; nucleotides outside the gene matches: 6. The material sequenced was CD4+ or CD8+ T cells sorted from blood, taken in a trial of the OX40 agonist ivuxolimab. The chain is built from TRBV6-1 and TRBJ2-7; 8 positions agree with TRBD2. This sequence was found in an adult with an advanced solid tumor such as melanoma, head and neck, liver or kidney cancer. Here the CDR3 DNA reads TGTGCCAGCCTGAGCGGGAGTGGCGAGCAGTACTTC. As protein: CASLSGSGEQYF.